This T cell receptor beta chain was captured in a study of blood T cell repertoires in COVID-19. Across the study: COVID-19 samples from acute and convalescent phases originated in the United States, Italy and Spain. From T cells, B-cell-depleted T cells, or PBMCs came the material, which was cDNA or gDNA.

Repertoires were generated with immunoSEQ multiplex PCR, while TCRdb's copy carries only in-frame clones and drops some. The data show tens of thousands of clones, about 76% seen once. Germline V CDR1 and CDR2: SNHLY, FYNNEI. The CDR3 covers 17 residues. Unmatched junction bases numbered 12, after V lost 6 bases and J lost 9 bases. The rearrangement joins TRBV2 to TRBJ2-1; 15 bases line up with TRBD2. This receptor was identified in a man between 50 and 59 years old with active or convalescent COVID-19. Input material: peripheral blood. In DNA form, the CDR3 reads TGTGCCAGCAGGGGCATGGGACTAGCGGGGGGACTGGGTGAGCAGTTCTTC. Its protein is CASRGMGLAGGLGEQFF.